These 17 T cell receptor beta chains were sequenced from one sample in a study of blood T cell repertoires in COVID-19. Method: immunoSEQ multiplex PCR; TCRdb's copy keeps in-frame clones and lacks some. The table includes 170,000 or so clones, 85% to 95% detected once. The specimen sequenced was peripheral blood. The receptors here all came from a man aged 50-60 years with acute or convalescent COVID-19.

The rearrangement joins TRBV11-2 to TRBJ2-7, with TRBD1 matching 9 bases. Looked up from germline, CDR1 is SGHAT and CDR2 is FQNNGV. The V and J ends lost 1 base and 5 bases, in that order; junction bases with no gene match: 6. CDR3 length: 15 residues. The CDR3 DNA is TGTGCCAGCAGCTTAGTGTGGACAGGGGCCCACGAGCAGTACGTC. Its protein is CASSLVWTGAHEQYV.

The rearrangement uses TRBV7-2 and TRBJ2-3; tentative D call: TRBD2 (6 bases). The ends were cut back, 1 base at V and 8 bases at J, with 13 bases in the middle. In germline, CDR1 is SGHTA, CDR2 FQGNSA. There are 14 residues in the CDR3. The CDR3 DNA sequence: TGTGCCAGCAGCTTAGAGGACTACGGCCGTACGCAGTATTTT. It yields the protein CASSLEDYGRTQYF. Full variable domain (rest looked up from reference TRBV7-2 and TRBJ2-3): GAGVSQSPSNKVTEKGKDVELRCDPISGHTALYWYRQSLGQGLEFLIYFQGNSAPDKSGLPSDRFSAERTGGSVSTLTIQRTQQEDSAVYLCASSLEDYGRTQYFGPGTRLTVL.

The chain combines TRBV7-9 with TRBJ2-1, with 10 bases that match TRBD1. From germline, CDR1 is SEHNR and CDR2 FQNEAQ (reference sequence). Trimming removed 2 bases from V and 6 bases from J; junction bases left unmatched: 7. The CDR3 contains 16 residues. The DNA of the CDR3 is TGTGCCAGCAGCTTAAGGGGGACAGGGGAAGGCAATGAGCAGTTCTTC. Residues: CASSLRGTGEGNEQFF.

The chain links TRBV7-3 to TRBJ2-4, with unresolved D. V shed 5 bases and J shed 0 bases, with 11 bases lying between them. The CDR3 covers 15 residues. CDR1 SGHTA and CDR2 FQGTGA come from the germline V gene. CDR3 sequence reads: CASSPLPGAKNIQYF. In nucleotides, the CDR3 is TGTGCCAGCAGCCCTTTGCCGGGAGCCAAAAACATTCAGTACTTC.

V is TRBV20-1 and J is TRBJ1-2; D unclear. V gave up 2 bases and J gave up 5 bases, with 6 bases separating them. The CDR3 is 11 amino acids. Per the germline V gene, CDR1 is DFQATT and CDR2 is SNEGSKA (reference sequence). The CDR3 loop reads CSARNAYGYTF. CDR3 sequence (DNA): TGCAGTGCTAGAAACGCGTATGGCTACACCTTC.

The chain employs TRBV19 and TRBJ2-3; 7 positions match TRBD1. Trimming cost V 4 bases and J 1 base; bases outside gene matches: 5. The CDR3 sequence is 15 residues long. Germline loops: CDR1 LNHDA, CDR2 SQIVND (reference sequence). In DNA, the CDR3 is TGTGCCAGTAGTACAGGGGGAGAGGGCACAGATACGCAGTATTTT. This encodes CASSTGGEGTDTQYF.

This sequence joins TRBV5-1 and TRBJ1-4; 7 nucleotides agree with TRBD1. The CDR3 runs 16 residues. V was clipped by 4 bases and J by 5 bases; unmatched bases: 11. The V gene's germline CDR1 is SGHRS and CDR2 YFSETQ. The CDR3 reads CASSRDSPGPNEKLFF. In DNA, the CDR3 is TGCGCCAGCAGCAGGGACAGCCCAGGTCCCAATGAAAAACTGTTTTTT. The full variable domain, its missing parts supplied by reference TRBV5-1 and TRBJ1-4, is KAGVTQTPRYLIKTRGQQVTLSCSPISGHRSVSWYQQTPGQGLQFLFEYFSETQRNKGNFPGRFSGRQFSNSRSEMNVSTLELGDSALYLCASSRDSPGPNEKLFFGSGTQLSVL.

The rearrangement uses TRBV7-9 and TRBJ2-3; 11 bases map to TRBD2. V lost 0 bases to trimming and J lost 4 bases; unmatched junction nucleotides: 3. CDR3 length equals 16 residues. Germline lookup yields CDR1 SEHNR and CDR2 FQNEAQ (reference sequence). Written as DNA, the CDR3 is TGTGCCAGCAGCTTAGCGCCTAGCGGGAGGTCAGATACGCAGTATTTT. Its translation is CASSLAPSGRSDTQYF.

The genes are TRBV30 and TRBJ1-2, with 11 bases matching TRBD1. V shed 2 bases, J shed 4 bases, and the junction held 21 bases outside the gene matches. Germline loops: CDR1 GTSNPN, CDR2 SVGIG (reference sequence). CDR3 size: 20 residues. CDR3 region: CAWSSYRAGTPGQGGYGYTF. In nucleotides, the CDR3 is TGTGCCTGGAGTTCTTACCGCGCCGGAACACCGGGACAGGGGGGCTATGGCTACACCTTC.

CDR3 loop: CASNPGGAGTDTQYF. DNA for the CDR3: TGTGCCAGCAATCCGGGGGGCGCTGGCACAGATACGCAGTATTTT. V and J are TRBV28 and TRBJ2-3, with D tentatively TRBD2 (7 bases). The V gene lost 7 bases and the J gene lost 1 base, with 15 bases spanning the gap. The germline gives CDR1 MDHEN, CDR2 SYDVKM. This CDR3 spans 15 amino acids.

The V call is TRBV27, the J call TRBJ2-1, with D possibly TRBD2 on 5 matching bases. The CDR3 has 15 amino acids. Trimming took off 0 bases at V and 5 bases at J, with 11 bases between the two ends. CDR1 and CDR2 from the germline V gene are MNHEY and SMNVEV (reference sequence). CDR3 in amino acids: CASSLSPSSNNEQFF. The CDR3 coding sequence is TGTGCCAGCAGTTTATCCCCTAGCTCAAACAATGAGCAGTTCTTC.

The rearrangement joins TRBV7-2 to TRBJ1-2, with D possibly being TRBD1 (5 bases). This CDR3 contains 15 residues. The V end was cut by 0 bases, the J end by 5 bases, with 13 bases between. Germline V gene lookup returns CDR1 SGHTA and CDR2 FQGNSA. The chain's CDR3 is CASSLAAQEGYGYTF. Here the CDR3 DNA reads TGTGCCAGCAGCTTAGCCGCGCAGGAGGGGTATGGCTACACCTTC. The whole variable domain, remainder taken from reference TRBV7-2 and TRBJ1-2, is GAGVSQSPSNKVTEKGKDVELRCDPISGHTALYWYRQSLGQGLEFLIYFQGNSAPDKSGLPSDRFSAERTGGSVSTLTIQRTQQEDSAVYLCASSLAAQEGYGYTFGSGTRLTVV.

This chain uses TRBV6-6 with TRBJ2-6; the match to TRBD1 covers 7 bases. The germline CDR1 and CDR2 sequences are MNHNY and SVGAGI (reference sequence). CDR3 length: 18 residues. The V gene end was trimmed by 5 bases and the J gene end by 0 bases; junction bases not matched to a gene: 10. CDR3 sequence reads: CASSPRQGTFSGANVLTF. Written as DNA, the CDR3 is TGTGCCAGCAGTCCAAGACAGGGTACTTTCTCTGGGGCCAACGTCCTGACTTTC.

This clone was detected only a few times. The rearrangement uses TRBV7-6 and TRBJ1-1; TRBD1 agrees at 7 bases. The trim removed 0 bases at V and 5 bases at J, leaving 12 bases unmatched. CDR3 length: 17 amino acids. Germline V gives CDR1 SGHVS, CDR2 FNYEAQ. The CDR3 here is CASSLAGVGAGGTEAFF. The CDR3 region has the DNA TGTGCCAGCAGCTTAGCTGGCGTTGGGGCAGGGGGAACTGAAGCTTTCTTT. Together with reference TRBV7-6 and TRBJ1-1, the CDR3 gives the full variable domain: GAGVSQSPRYKVTKRGQDVALRCDPISGHVSLYWYRQALGQGPEFLTYFNYEAQQDKSGLPNDRFSAERPEGSISTLTIQRTEQRDSAMYRCASSLAGVGAGGTEAFFGQGTRLTVV.

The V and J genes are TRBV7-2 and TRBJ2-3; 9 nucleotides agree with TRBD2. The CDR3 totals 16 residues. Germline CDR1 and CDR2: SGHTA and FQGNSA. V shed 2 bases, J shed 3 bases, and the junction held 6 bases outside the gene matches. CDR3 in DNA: TGTGCCAGCAGCTTACAGCCTAGCGGGGTTACAGATACGCAGTATTTT. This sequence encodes CASSLQPSGVTDTQYF.

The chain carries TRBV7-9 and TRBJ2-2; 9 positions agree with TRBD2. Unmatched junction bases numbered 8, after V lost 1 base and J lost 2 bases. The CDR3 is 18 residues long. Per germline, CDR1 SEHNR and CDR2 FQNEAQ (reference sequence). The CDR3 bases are TGTGCCAGCAGCTTAGTAGCCCTAGCGGGGACCAACACCGGGGAGCTGTTTTTT. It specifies CASSLVALAGTNTGELFF. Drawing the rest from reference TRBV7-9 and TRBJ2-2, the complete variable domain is DTGVSQNPRHKITKRGQNVTFRCDPISEHNRLYWYRQTLGQGPEFLTYFQNEAQLEKSRLLSDRFSAERPKGSFSTLEIQRTEQGDSAMYLCASSLVALAGTNTGELFFGEGSRLTVL.

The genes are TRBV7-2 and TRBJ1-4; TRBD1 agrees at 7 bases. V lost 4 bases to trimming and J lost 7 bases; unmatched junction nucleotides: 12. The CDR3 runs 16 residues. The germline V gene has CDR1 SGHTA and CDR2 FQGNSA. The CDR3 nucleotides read TGTGCCAGCAGCTCGAACTCCAGGGGGGCCGGTGAAAAACTGTTTTTT. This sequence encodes CASSSNSRGAGEKLFF.